The 14 T cell receptor beta chains given below trace back to one sample, sequenced in a study of blood T cell repertoires in COVID-19. Method: immunoSEQ multiplex PCR; TCRdb's copy keeps in-frame clones and lacks some. The sample lists approximately 210,000 clones, 80% to 90% seen once, with approximately 0.75% in the top ten. The sequencing input was peripheral blood. Receptors were obtained from a woman aged 70-85 years with acute or convalescent COVID-19.

V usage is TRBV12-2 and J usage is TRBJ1-1; the table names TRBD1, a call not compared with the DNA. TRBV12-2 is a recognized pseudogene. This CDR3 is built from 17 residues. CDR3 residues: CASRLDTSQGTHTEAFF. The CDR3 nucleotides are TGTGCAAGTCGCTTAGATACCTCACAGGGGACCCACACTGAAGCTTTCTTT.

The chain links TRBV5-1 to TRBJ1-3; TRBD1 matches 9 bases. With 4 bases clipped from V and 8 bases from J, the junction kept 10 bases outside the gene matches. CDR3 length: 15 amino acids. The germline V gene has CDR1 SGHRS and CDR2 YFSETQ. This CDR3 is CASSQGQGAPDTIYF. CDR3 coding DNA: TGCGCCAGCAGCCAGGGACAGGGCGCTCCGGACACCATATATTTT.

This chain links TRBV19 with TRBJ1-6, with TRBD1 matching 9 bases. CDR1 LNHDA and CDR2 SQIVND come from the germline V gene (reference sequence). The CDR3 length is 16 residues. Losses at the gene ends were 7 bases for V and 5 bases for J; bases not matched to a gene: 9. The CDR3 DNA reads TGTGCCAGTAACTCCGGGACAGGGATAAATAATTCACCCCTCCACTTT. Translated, it gives CASNSGTGINNSPLHF.

This chain joins TRBV3-1 (or the pseudogene TRBV3-2) and TRBJ2-5; TRBD2 matches at 9 bases. V gave up 0 bases and J gave up 2 bases; unmatched junction bases: 4. CDR1 and CDR2 from the germline V gene are LGHDT and YNNKEL (reference sequence). This CDR3 contains 16 residues. DNA of the CDR3: TGTGCCAGCAGCCAAGAAAGGGCGGGGGGGCAAGAGACCCAGTACTTC. It is translated as CASSQERAGGQETQYF.

Points on this clone: Additional DNA sequences in this sample encode the identical CDR3. V usage is TRBV6-5 and J usage is TRBJ1-1; no definite D call. V dropped 7 bases and J dropped 0 bases, with 9 bases sitting between them. The CDR3 consists of 13 residues. Per germline, CDR1 MNHEY and CDR2 SVGAGI. The CDR3 is CASKRSMNTEAFF. The CDR3 DNA is TGTGCCAGCAAGAGGAGCATGAACACTGAAGCTTTCTTT.

The V call is TRBV7-9, the J call TRBJ2-7, with 8 bases fitting TRBD2. V shed 1 base and J 1 base; nucleotides not matched to a gene: 0. This CDR3 comprises 14 residues. The germline CDR1 and CDR2 sequences are SEHNR and FQNEAQ (reference sequence). Written as DNA, the CDR3 is TGTGCCAGCAGCTTAGAGCGGGGGTCCTACGAGCAGTACTTC. It translates to CASSLERGSYEQYF. Full variable domain (remainder filled in from reference TRBV7-9 and TRBJ2-7): DTGVSQNPRHKITKRGQNVTFRCDPISEHNRLYWYRQTLGQGPEFLTYFQNEAQLEKSRLLSDRFSAERPKGSFSTLEIQRTEQGDSAMYLCASSLERGSYEQYFGPGTRLTVT.

This CDR3 is CATSRGGWETQYF. The DNA for the CDR3 is TGTGCCACCAGCAGGGGAGGATGGGAGACCCAGTACTTC. This rearrangement joins TRBV15 to TRBJ2-5, with D perhaps matching TRBD2 (6 bases). The CDR3 has 13 residues. V lost 3 bases and J lost 5, with 10 bases in between. From germline, CDR1 is LNHNV and CDR2 YYDKDF (reference sequence).

The chain links TRBV6-5 to TRBJ2-7; D is unresolved. Germline values: CDR1 MNHEY, CDR2 SVGAGI. The CDR3 consists of 13 residues. V was clipped by 10 bases and J by 1 base, with 14 bases between them. CDR3 region: CAIIVSESYEQYF. The DNA of the CDR3 is TGTGCCATCATTGTGTCGGAGTCCTACGAGCAGTACTTC.

This chain connects TRBV5-5 to TRBJ1-5; TRBD1 matches at 7 bases. The length of the CDR3 is 16 residues. Germline loops: CDR1 SGHKS, CDR2 YYEKEE (reference sequence). V lost 2 bases and J lost 3; bases outside the gene matches: 8. CDR3 in amino acids: CASSLRGRGANQPQHF. CDR3 sequence (DNA): TGTGCCAGCAGCTTAAGGGGGCGCGGGGCCAATCAGCCCCAGCATTTT.

The chain uses TRBV6-5 and TRBJ2-3; D is unresolved. Germline loops: CDR1 MNHEY, CDR2 SVGAGI. This CDR3 is built from 14 residues. V was trimmed by 6 bases and J by 2 bases, leaving 12 bases between them. In DNA form, the CDR3 reads TGTGCCAGCAGGTGGGCTGGGTACACAGATACGCAGTATTTT. Residues: CASRWAGYTDTQYF.

This clone was seen only once. The rearrangement uses TRBV14 and TRBJ2-7; TRBD2 matches 13 bases. This CDR3 comprises 15 residues. V dropped 4 bases and J dropped 2; count of bases not matched to a gene: 2. Per the germline V gene, CDR1 is SGHDN and CDR2 is FVKESK. The CDR3 sequence: CASSLGTSGAYEQYF. In DNA, the CDR3 is TGTGCCAGCAGCCTCGGGACTAGCGGGGCCTACGAGCAGTACTTC.

The chain links TRBV21-1 to TRBJ2-1; TRBD1, as called in the table, went unchecked against the DNA. TRBV21-1 constitutes a pseudogene. The CDR3 has 15 residues. The CDR3 coding sequence is TGTGCCAGCAGCATACCCCAGGGGGCGGGCAATGAGCAGTTCTTC. Translating it yields CASSIPQGAGNEQFF.

This chain links TRBV6-6 with TRBJ1-4, with D possibly TRBD1 on 6 matching bases. The CDR3 contains 15 residues. CDR1 is MNHNY and CDR2 is SVGAGI in the germline V gene (reference sequence). Trimming took off 8 bases at V and 7 bases at J, with 20 bases between the two ends. As DNA, the CDR3 is TGTGCCAGCGGGACCCACGGGGGGCGGGGTGAAAAACTGTTTTTT. Amino acids: CASGTHGGRGEKLFF.

The DNA of the CDR3 is TGTGCCAGCGGACCAGGGGGGACTAATGAAAAACTGTTTTTT. It yields the protein CASGPGGTNEKLFF. The J gene is TRBJ1-4, the V gene TRBV28, with TRBD1 matching 7 bases. Germline-derived CDR1 and CDR2 are MDHEN and SYDVKM. The CDR3 has 14 amino acids. The V gene end was trimmed by 8 bases and the J gene end by 2 bases; junction bases not matched to a gene: 5.